One and the same sample provided the 10 T cell receptor beta chains below, sequenced in a study of technical replicates of blood from several donors. TCRdb's table, derived via immunoSEQ multiplex PCR, lists solely in-frame clones and lacks some. The sample lists more than 65,000 clones, approximately 96% occurring once. Sequenced: T cells isolated from PBMCs. The source of these receptors is a human donor in good health.

This clone was seen only once. The CDR3 protein is CASSQVAGGTEAFF. CDR3 DNA sequence: TGCGCCAGCAGCCAAGTGGCAGGAGGTACTGAAGCTTTCTTT. The chain combines TRBV4-1 with TRBJ1-1; D uncertain. Trimming pared 1 base from V and 5 bases from J, leaving 11 bases between. CDR3 length: 14 amino acids. Germline lookup yields CDR1 MGHRA and CDR2 YSYEKL.

This clone was found once. This rearrangement joins TRBV5-1 to TRBJ1-3; 8 nucleotides align to TRBD1. Germline V lookup: CDR1 SGHRS, CDR2 YFSETQ. This CDR3 region has 16 residues. Losses at the gene ends were 1 base for V and 2 bases for J; bases not matched to a gene: 5. The CDR3 region is CASSLRGQGTGNTIYF. CDR3 bases: TGCGCCAGCAGCTTGAGAGGACAGGGAACTGGAAACACCATATATTTT.

The V call is TRBV27, the J call TRBJ1-2; D possibly corresponds to TRBD1 (6 bases). The V gene's germline CDR1 is MNHEY and CDR2 SMNVEV (reference sequence). The V end was cut by 4 bases, the J end by 2 bases, with 23 bases between. The CDR3 has 18 amino acids. The CDR3, as DNA: TGTGCCAGCAGTTCCGCCCGTGCCCCCCAGGGGCCAAACTATGGCTACACCTTC. It translates to CASSSARAPQGPNYGYTF.

The rearrangement uses TRBV30 and TRBJ1-4; D remains ambiguous. The CDR3 has 13 amino acids. From germline, CDR1 is GTSNPN and CDR2 SVGIG (reference sequence). The germline V and J ends were trimmed by 0 bases and 4 bases, with 6 bases remaining between them. DNA for the CDR3: TGTGCCTGGAGTGTCTACGTTAATGAAAAACTGTTTTTT. This translates into CAWSVYVNEKLFF. Together with reference TRBV30 and TRBJ1-4, the CDR3 gives the full variable domain: SQTIHQWPATLVQPVGSPLSLECTVEGTSNPNLYWYRQAAGRGLQLLFYSVGIGQISSEVPQNLSASRPQDRQFILSSKKLLLSDSGFYLCAWSVYVNEKLFFGSGTQLSVL.

This sequence joins TRBV15 and TRBJ2-5; TRBD2 agrees at 7 bases. V was clipped by 5 bases and J by 1 base; unmatched bases: 4. Germline CDR1 reads LNHNV; CDR2 reads YYDKDF (reference sequence). CDR3 length equals 14 residues. The CDR3 DNA sequence: TGTGCCACCAGCTCGGGAGGAGTCCAAGAGACCCAGTACTTC. This translates into CATSSGGVQETQYF.

The chain links TRBV11-2 to TRBJ2-7, with a possible D match to TRBD1 (5 bases). The CDR3 is 13 residues long. The V gene's germline CDR1 is SGHAT and CDR2 FQNNGV. Trimming left V 5 bases short and J 3 bases short, with 11 bases between. The CDR3 region is CASSLGHDYEQYF. Written as DNA, the CDR3 is TGTGCCAGCAGCCTAGGACACGACTACGAGCAGTACTTC. The full variable domain, its missing parts supplied by reference TRBV11-2 and TRBJ2-7, is EAGVAQSPRYKIIEKRQSVAFWCNPISGHATLYWYQQILGQGPKLLIQFQNNGVVDDSQLPKDRFSAERLKGVDSTLKIQPAKLEDSAVYLCASSLGHDYEQYFGPGTRLTVT.

This clone was found once. This chain uses TRBV28 with TRBJ1-5; D gene uncertain. V lost 2 bases and J 0 bases, leaving 17 bases between the germline ends. Germline V gene sequence: CDR1 MDHEN, CDR2 SYDVKM. The CDR3 length is 18 residues. Here the CDR3 DNA reads TGTGCCAGCAGTTTACAACCGGTGGAGTCCGATAGCAATCAGCCCCAGCATTTT. Its translation is CASSLQPVESDSNQPQHF.

The V gene is TRBV5-4, the J gene TRBJ2-7, with D tentatively TRBD1 (5 bases). Germline V CDR1 and CDR2: SGHNT, YYREEE (reference sequence). Trimming removed 4 bases from V and 5 bases from J, with 16 bases in between. The CDR3 has 14 residues. Here the CDR3 reads CASSLLGERDEQYF. The CDR3 DNA sequence: TGTGCCAGCAGCCTCCTAGGGGAAAGAGACGAGCAGTACTTC.

J is TRBJ2-1 and V is TRBV5-1; TRBD1 might be the D (5 bases). From germline, CDR1 is SGHRS and CDR2 YFSETQ. Trimming pared 0 bases from V and 6 bases from J, leaving 10 bases between. The CDR3 runs to 14 residues. The DNA of the CDR3 is TGCGCCAGCAGCTTGGTTTCCGACAGCAATGAGCAGTTCTTC. Translation: CASSLVSDSNEQFF. The whole variable domain, remainder taken from reference TRBV5-1 and TRBJ2-1, is KAGVTQTPRYLIKTRGQQVTLSCSPISGHRSVSWYQQTPGQGLQFLFEYFSETQRNKGNFPGRFSGRQFSNSRSEMNVSTLELGDSALYLCASSLVSDSNEQFFGPGTRLTVL.

The V and J genes are TRBV4-1 and TRBJ2-2; D is uncertain. CDR3 length: 15 amino acids. Trimming took 0 bases from V and 7 from J, leaving 12 bases between them. Germline-derived CDR1 and CDR2 are MGHRA and YSYEKL. CDR3 region: CASSQEWRIGGELFF. CDR3 coding DNA: TGCGCCAGCAGCCAAGAGTGGCGGATTGGCGGGGAGCTGTTTTTT.